This TCR beta chain was obtained from a study of T-cell memory formation after mild COVID-19. Trimming stripped 11 bases from V and 5 bases from J, with 15 bases between. In germline, CDR1 is MNHNY, CDR2 SVGAGI (reference sequence). This CDR3 has 12 amino acids. TCRdb re-derived calls from the 5' RACE reads in MiXCR, one entry per CDR3 protein. The sample contains around 310,000 distinct CDR3 sequences, less than 20% of which appear only once. This receptor was identified in a man younger than 35 who had mild COVID-19 (a few samples of this study predate the infection). Cell type and time point are not known. The chain joins TRBV6-6 to TRBJ2-5, with a weak D call TRBD2 (7 bases). Sequenced input: PBMCs or a T cell subset sorted from them (not recorded which). The CDR3 is CAGRGAGETQYF. CDR3 in DNA: TGTGCCGGACGGGGGGCCGGGGAGACCCAGTACTTC.